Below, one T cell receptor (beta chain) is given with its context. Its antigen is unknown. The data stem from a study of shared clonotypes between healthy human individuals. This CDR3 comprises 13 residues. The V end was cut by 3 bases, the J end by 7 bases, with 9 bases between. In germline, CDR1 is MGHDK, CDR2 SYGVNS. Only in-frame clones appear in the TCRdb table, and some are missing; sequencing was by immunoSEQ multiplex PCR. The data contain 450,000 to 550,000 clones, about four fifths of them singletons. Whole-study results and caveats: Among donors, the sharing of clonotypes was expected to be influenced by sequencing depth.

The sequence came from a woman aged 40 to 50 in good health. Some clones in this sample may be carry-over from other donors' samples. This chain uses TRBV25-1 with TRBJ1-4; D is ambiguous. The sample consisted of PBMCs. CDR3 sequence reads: CASSDLESEKLFF. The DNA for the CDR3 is TGTGCCAGCAGTGATCTAGAGAGTGAAAAACTGTTTTTT.